This T cell receptor beta chain derives from a study of T-cell reconstitution after alpha-beta-depleted transplantation in children. The ends lost 4 bases at V and 9 bases at J; junction bases unmatched: 8. The V gene's germline CDR1 is KGHSH and CDR2 LQKENI. There are 14 residues in the CDR3. Unique molecular identifiers were incorporated when the TCRbeta library was constructed. Each CDR3 protein gets one entry after TCRdb re-called the PCR reads with MiXCR. The repertoire holds about 310,000 distinct CDR3 sequences, with roughly 21% as singletons. This sample comprised PBMCs, mostly from graft donor cells, obtained 180 days after TCRalphabeta/CD19-depleted stem cell transplant. The chain is built from TRBV18 and TRBJ2-1; the match to TRBD2 covers 8 bases. This receptor was identified in a male patient younger than 18 who had a stem cell transplant for acute lymphoblastic leukemia, so the T cells may come from the graft donor. The CDR3 DNA sequence: TGTGCCAGCTCACTACCCCCGGGACTAGGTGAGCAGTTCTTC. This gives the protein CASSLPPGLGEQFF.